Below are 5 T cell receptor beta chains sequenced from a single sample in a study of blood T cell repertoires in COVID-19 (dated by TCRdb to between 2020 and 2021). Library preparation was by the immunoSEQ multiplex PCR assay. Here the immuneACCESS table is served through TCRdb, limited to in-frame sequences with V and J called. Missing clones are a known gap in these copies; in checked studies unresolved V genes cover under half, and the rest lacks a known reason. Recorded for this sample are 250,000 to 300,000 clones; 86% of them occurred a single time. Less than 20% of the sample is held by the ten biggest clonotypes. Sequencing was carried out using PBMCs or T cells enriched from blood (not recorded which). These receptors were taken from a man younger than 35 who had recovered from COVID-19.

V is TRBV18 and J is TRBJ1-6; D might be TRBD1 (5 bases). Trimming removed 6 bases from V and 5 bases from J, with 11 bases in between. CDR3 size: 14 residues. Germline CDR1 KGHSH, CDR2 LQKENI. Here the CDR3 DNA reads TGTGCCAGCTCGCCGACAGTGGATAATTCACCCCTCCACTTT. It translates to CASSPTVDNSPLHF.

The chain recombines TRBV20-1 with TRBJ1-6, with D unclear. Per the germline V gene, CDR1 is DFQATT and CDR2 is SNEGSKA (reference sequence). The CDR3 extends over 15 amino acids. V lost 3 bases to trimming and J lost 2 bases, with 11 bases between them. CDR3 DNA: TGCAGTGCTAGTCCGGCGGTTACCTATAATTCACCCCTCCACTTT. Amino acid sequence: CSASPAVTYNSPLHF.

The genes are TRBV18 and TRBJ2-7; the D gene is possibly TRBD2 (5 bases). Per the germline V gene, CDR1 is KGHSH and CDR2 is LQKENI. This CDR3 has 14 amino acids. Deletions cut 4 bases from V and 4 bases from J, with 14 bases between. CDR3 in DNA: TGTGCCAGCTCACTATCAGGAGGAGAGTACGAGCAGTACTTC. It codes for CASSLSGGEYEQYF.

To note about this clone: The same CDR3 arises from other DNA sequences in this sample as well. The chain joins TRBV27 to TRBJ1-6; unclear D gene. This CDR3 comprises 14 residues. Germline CDR1 MNHEY, CDR2 SMNVEV (reference sequence). V lost 3 bases and J 0 bases, leaving 3 bases between the germline ends. The chain's CDR3 is CASSLSSYNSPLHF. As DNA, the CDR3 is TGTGCCAGCAGTTTGAGCTCCTATAATTCACCCCTCCACTTT.

V is TRBV2 and J is TRBJ1-2, with 12 bases fitting TRBD1. This CDR3 is 15 amino acids long. Germline CDR1 and CDR2: SNHLY and FYNNEI. V lost 6 bases to trimming and J lost 6 bases; unmatched junction nucleotides: 8. CDR3 sequence: CASSDRDRGRHGYTF. CDR3 nucleotide sequence: TGTGCCAGCAGCGACCGGGACAGGGGGCGTCATGGCTACACCTTC.